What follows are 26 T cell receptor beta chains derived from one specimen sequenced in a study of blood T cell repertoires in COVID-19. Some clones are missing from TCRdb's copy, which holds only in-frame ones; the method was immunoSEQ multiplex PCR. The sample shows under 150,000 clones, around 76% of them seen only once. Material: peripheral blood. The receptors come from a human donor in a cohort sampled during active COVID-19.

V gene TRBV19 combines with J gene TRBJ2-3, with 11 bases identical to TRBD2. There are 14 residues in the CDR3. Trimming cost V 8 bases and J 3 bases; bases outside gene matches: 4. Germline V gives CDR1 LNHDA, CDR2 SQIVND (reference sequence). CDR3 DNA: TGTGCCAGTGCTAGACTAGCGGGGACAGATACGCAGTATTTT. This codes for CASARLAGTDTQYF. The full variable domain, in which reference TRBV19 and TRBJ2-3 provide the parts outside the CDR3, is DGGITQSPKYLFRKEGQNVTLSCEQNLNHDAMYWYRQDPGQGLRLIYYSQIVNDFQKGDIAEGYSVSREKKESFPLTVTSAQKNPTAFYLCASARLAGTDTQYFGPGTRLTVL.

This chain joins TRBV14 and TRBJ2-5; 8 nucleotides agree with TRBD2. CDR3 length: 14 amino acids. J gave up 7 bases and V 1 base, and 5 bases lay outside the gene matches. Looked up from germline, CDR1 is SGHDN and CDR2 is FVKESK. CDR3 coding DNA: TGTGCCAGCAGCCAAGTCGGCGGGAGGTCGACCCAGTACTTC. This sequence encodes CASSQVGGRSTQYF.

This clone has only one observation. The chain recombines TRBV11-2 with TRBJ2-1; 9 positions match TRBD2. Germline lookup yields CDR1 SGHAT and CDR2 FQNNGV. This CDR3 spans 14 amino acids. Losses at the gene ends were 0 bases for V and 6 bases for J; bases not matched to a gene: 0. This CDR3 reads CASSLERGGNEQFF. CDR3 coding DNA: TGTGCCAGCAGCTTAGAGCGGGGGGGCAATGAGCAGTTCTTC.

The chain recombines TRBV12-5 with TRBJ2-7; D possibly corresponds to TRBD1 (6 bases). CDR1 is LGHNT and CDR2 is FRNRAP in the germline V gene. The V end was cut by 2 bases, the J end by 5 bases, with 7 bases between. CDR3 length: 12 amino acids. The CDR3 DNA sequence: TGTGCTAGTGGTTTGTCAGGGGACGAGCAGTACTTC. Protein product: CASGLSGDEQYF.

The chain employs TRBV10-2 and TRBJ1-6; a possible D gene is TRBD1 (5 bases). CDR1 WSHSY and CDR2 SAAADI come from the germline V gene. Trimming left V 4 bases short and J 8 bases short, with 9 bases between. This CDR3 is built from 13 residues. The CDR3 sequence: CASSAQGDSPLHF. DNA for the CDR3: TGCGCCAGCAGTGCCCAGGGTGATTCACCCCTCCACTTT.

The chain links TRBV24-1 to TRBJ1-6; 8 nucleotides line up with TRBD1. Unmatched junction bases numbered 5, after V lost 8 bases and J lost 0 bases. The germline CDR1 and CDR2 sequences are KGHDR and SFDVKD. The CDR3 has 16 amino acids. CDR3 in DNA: TGTGCCACCACCCAGGGGGCTCTCTCCTATAATTCACCCCTCCACTTT. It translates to CATTQGALSYNSPLHF.

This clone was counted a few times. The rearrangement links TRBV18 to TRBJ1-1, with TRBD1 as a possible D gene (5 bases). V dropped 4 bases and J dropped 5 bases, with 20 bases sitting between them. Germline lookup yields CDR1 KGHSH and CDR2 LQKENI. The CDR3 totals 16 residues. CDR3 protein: CASSLLSQGVGTEAFF. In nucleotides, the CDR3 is TGTGCCAGCTCACTCCTTTCCCAGGGTGTAGGGACTGAAGCTTTCTTT.

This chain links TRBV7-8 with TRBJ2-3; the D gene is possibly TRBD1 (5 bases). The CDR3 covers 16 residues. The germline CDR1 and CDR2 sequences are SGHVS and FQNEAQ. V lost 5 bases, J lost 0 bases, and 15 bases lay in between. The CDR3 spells CASSNYRFPSTDTQYF. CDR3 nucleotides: TGTGCCAGCAGCAACTACAGGTTTCCTAGCACAGATACGCAGTATTTT.

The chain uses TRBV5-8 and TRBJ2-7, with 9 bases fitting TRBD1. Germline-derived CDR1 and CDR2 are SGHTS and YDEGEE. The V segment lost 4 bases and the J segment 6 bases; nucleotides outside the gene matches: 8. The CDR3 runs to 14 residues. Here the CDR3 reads CASSPYRGQGEQYF. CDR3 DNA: TGTGCCAGCAGCCCTTACAGGGGGCAGGGCGAGCAGTACTTC.

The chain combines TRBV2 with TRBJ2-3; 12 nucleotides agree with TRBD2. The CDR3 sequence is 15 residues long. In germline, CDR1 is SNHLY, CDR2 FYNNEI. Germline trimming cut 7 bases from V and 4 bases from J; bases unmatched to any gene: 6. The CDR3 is CASIWASGGADTQYF. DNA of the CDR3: TGTGCCAGCATCTGGGCTAGCGGGGGGGCAGATACGCAGTATTTT.

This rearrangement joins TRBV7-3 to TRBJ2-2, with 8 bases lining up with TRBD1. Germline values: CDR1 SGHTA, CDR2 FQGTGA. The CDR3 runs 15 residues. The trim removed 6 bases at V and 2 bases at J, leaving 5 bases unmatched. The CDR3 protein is CASSQTGVNTGELFF. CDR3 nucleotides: TGTGCCAGCAGTCAGACAGGGGTAAACACCGGGGAGCTGTTTTTT.

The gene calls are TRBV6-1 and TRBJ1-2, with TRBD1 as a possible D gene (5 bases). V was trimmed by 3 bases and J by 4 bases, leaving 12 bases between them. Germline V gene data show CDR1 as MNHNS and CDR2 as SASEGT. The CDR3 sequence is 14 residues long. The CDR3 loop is CASSERQPPYGYTF. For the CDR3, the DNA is TGTGCCAGCAGTGAGCGACAGCCGCCCTATGGCTACACCTTC.

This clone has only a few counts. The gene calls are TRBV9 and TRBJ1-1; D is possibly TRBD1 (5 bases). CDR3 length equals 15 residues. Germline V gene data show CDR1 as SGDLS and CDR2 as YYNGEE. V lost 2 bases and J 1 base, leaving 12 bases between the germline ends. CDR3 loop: CASSVFQGRNTEAFF. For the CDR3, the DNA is TGTGCCAGCAGCGTTTTCCAGGGTCGGAACACTGAAGCTTTCTTT.

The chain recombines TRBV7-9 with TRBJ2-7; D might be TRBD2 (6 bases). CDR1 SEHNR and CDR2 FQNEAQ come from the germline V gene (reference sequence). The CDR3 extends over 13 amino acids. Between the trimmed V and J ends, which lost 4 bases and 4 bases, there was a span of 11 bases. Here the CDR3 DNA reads TGTGCCAGCAGCTCGGGACTCATATACGAGCAGTACTTC. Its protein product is CASSSGLIYEQYF.

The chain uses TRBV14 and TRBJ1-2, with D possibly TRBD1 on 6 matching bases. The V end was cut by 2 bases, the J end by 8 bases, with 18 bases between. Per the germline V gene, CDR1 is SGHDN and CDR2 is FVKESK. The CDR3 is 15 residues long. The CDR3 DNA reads TGTGCCAGCAGCCAACTTACTGGGGGGGCGAGCGGCTACACCTTC. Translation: CASSQLTGGASGYTF.

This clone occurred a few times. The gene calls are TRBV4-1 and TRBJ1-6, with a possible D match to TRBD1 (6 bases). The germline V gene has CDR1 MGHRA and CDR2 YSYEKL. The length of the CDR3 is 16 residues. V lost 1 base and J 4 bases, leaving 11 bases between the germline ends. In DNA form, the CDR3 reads TGCGCCAGCAGCCAAGTGAACAGGGAGTATAATTCACCCCTCCACTTT. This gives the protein CASSQVNREYNSPLHF.

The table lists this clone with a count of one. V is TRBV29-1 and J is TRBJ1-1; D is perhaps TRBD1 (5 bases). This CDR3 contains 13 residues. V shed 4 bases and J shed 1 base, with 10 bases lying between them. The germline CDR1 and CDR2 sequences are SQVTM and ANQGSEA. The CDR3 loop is CSVVRGGNTEAFF. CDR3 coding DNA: TGCAGCGTTGTGAGGGGAGGGAACACTGAAGCTTTCTTT.

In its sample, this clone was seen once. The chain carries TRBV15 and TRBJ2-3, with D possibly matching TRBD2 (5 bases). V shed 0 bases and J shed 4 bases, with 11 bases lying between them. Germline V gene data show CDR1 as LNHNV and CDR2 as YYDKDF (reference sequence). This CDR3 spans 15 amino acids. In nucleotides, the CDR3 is TGTGCCACCAGCAGAGAAGATTTGAGGGCAGATACGCAGTATTTT. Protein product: CATSREDLRADTQYF.

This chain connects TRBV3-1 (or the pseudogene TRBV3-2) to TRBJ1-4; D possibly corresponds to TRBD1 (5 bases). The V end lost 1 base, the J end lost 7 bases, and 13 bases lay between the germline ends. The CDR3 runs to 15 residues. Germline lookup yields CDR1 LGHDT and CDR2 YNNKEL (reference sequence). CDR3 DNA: TGTGCCAGCAGCCAAGGTTTCGCTAGGGGTGAAAAACTGTTTTTT. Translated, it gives CASSQGFARGEKLFF.

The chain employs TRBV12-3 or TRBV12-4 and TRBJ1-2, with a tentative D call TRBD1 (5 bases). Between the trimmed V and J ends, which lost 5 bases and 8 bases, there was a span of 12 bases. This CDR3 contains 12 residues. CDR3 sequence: CASSPLRVGYTF. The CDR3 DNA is TGTGCCAGCAGTCCCCTCAGGGTCGGCTACACCTTC.

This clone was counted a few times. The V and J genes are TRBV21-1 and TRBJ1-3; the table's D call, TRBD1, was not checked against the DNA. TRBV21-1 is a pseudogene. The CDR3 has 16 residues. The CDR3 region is CASSKERGPPGNTIYF. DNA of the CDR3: TGTGCCAGCAGCAAAGAGAGGGGGCCTCCGGGAAACACCATATATTTT.

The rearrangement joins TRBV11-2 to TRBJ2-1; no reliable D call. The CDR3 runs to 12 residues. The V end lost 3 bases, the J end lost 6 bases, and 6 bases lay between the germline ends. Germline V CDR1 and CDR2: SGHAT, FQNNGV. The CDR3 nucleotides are TGTGCCAGCAGCTTTGTCCGCAATGAGCAGTTCTTC. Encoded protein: CASSFVRNEQFF.

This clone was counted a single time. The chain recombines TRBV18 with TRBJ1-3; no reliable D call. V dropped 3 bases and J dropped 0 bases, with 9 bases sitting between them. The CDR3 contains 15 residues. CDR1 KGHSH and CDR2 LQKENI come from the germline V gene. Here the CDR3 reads CASSPSVPSGNTIYF. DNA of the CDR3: TGTGCCAGCTCACCGTCCGTTCCCTCTGGAAACACCATATATTTT.

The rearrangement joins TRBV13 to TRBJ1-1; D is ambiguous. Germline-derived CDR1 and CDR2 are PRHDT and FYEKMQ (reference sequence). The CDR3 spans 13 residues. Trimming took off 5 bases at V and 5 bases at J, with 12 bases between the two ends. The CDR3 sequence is CASSPAQRTEAFF. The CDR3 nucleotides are TGTGCCAGCAGCCCAGCCCAGAGGACTGAAGCTTTCTTT.

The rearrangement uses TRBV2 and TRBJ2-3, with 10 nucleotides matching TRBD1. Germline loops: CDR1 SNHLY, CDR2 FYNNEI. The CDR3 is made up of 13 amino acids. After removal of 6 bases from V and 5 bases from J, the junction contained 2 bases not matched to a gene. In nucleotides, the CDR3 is TGTGCCAGCAGCGGACAGGGGGTAGATACGCAGTATTTT. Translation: CASSGQGVDTQYF. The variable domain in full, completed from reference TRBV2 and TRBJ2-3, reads EPEVTQTPSHQVTQMGQEVILRCVPISNHLYFYWYRQILGQKVEFLVSFYNNEISEKSEIFDDQFSVERPDGSNFTLKIRSTKLEDSAMYFCASSGQGVDTQYFGPGTRLTVL.

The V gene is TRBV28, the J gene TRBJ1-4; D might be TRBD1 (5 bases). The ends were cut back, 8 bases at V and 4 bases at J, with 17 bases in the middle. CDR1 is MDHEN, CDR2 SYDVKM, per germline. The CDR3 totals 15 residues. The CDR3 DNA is TGTGCCAGCGGCTCCACGGGACTACTTAATGAAAAACTGTTTTTT. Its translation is CASGSTGLLNEKLFF.